These T cell receptor beta chains were read from a single sample in a study of response to subunit inactivated influenza vaccine. TCRdb processed the RT-PCR reads anew with MiXCR; each CDR3 protein has one entry. The repertoire holds about 530,000 distinct CDR3 sequences, with 10% to 15% as singletons. Source: PBMCs from blood, taken roughly 6 weeks after vaccination. Receptors were obtained from a man aged 45-65 years who received an inactivated influenza vaccine. Each CDR3 is given with its conserved first and last residue.

TRBV27	TRBJ2-7	CASSLGQGANYEQYF
TRBV4-2	TRBJ2-1	CASSQERGLAGENEQFF
TRBV7-9	TRBJ1-1	CASSDGQLEAFF
TRBV7-2	TRBJ1-5	CASSLQGTAQPQHF
TRBV5-6	TRBJ1-2	CASSFRDRELYGYTF
TRBV12-3/TRBV12-4	TRBJ2-7	CPSSISGGAYEQYF
TRBV4-3	TRBJ2-7	CASSPSTVRGEQYF
TRBV7-2	TRBJ1-1	CASSLAQRVAEAFF
TRBV20-1	TRBJ2-4	CSASLPGDGNIQYF
TRBV20-1	TRBJ1-5	CSARRQGNSNQPQHF
TRBV12-3/TRBV12-4	TRBJ2-2	CASRPGTGRTGELFF